This paragraph covers one T cell receptor (beta chain) sequence. The antigen is undetermined. This entry belongs to a study of T cell repertoires in cytomegalovirus infection. Looking at the study overall: Public TCR beta signatures were indicative of both CMV infection and a matching HLA type. Study-level results: Carriers of CMV plus the relevant HLA were identified by cumulative public TCR beta family frequency.

MiXCR, applied by TCRdb to the reads, yields one record per CDR3 protein. Among around 280,000 distinct CDR3 sequences listed, around 9.1% were seen once. CDR1 MNHEY and CDR2 SMNVEV come from the germline V gene (reference sequence). The CDR3 totals 18 residues. With 0 bases clipped from V and 11 bases from J, the junction kept 20 bases outside the gene matches. The sequencing sample was made of PBMCs. The rearrangement joins TRBV27 to TRBJ1-1, with 8 bases fitting TRBD1. The TCR sequence derives from a human donor in good health (CMV status not recorded). Some clones in this sample may be carry-over from other donors' samples. The CDR3 coding sequence is TGTGCCAGCAGTTTATCGGGAGGAGGGACAGGCGCTGAGGTCGGTGCTTTCTTT. Translated: CASSLSGGGTGAEVGAFF.